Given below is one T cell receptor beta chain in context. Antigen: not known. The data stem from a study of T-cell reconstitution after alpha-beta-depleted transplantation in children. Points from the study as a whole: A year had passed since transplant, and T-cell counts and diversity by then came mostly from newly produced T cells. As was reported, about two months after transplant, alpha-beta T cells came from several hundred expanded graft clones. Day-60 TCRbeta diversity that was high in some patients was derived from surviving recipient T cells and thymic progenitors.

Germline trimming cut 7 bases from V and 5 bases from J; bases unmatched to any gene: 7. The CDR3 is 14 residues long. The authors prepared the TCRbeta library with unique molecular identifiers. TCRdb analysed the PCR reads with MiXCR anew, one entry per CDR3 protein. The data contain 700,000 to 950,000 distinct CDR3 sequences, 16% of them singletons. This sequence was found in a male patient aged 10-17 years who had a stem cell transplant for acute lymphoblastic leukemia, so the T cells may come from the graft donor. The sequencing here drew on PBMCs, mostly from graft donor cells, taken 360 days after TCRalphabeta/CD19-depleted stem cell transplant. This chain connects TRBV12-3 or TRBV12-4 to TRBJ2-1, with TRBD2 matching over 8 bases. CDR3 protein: CASTPTSVHNEQFF. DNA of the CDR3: TGTGCCAGCACCCCGACTAGCGTCCACAATGAGCAGTTCTTC.